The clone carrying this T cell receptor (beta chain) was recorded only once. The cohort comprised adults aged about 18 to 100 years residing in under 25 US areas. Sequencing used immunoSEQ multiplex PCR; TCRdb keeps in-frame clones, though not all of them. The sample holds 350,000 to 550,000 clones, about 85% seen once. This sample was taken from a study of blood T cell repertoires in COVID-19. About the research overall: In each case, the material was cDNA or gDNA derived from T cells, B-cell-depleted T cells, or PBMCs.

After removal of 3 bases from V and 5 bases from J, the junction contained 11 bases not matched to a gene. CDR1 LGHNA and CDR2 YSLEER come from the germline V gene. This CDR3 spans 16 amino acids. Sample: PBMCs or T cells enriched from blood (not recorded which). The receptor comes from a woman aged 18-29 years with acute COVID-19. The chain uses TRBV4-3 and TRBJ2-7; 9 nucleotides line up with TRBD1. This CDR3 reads CASSQTLRDRVDEQYF. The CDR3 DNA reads TGCGCCAGCAGCCAGACGCTCCGGGACAGGGTCGACGAGCAGTACTTC.